Below, 22 T cell receptor beta chains from the same sample are listed, as sequenced in a study of beta chain features in type 1 diabetes. Study-wide results and limits: A moderate, significant TCRB CDR3 shortening appeared in type 1 diabetes across four CD4+ subsets.

Every isolated RNA sample was fully reverse transcribed, so sequencing captured expressed TCRB transcripts. The table came from immunoSEQ multiplex PCR; TCRdb's copy has only in-frame clones and leaves some out. The sample yields 630,000 or so clones, roughly 13% seen once. No antigens are known for them. The specimen sequenced was naive CD4+ T cells from blood. The receptors originated from a young man with type 1 diabetes.

The chain is built from TRBV25-1 and TRBJ2-3; D possibly corresponds to TRBD2 (7 bases). Germline V lookup: CDR1 MGHDK, CDR2 SYGVNS. Trimming stripped 5 bases from V and 4 bases from J, with 16 bases between. The CDR3 is made up of 15 amino acids. CDR3 bases: TGTGCCAGCAGTCAGAATGGGGGGGCCGCAGATACGCAGTATTTT. Protein product: CASSQNGGAADTQYF.

This clone was counted a few times. V is TRBV5-1 and J is TRBJ2-3; 10 bases line up with TRBD2. The junction had 6 bases not matched to a gene; V was cut back by 4 bases and J by 4 bases. The CDR3 length is 15 residues. CDR1 SGHRS and CDR2 YFSETQ come from the germline V gene. Written as DNA, the CDR3 is TGCGCCAGCAGCCAGGGGACTAGCGTATCAGATACGCAGTATTTT. It encodes CASSQGTSVSDTQYF.

This clone was detected only a few times. The chain links TRBV7-9 to TRBJ2-2; unclear D gene. V lost 8 bases and J lost 2, with 15 bases in between. Per the germline V gene, CDR1 is SEHNR and CDR2 is FQNEAQ (reference sequence). The CDR3 is 15 residues long. DNA for the CDR3: TGTGCCAGCGTGGGTGAAGCTCTTAACACCGGGGAGCTGTTTTTT. Amino acids: CASVGEALNTGELFF.

A few counts support this clone. This sequence joins TRBV7-2 and TRBJ1-6; D is possibly TRBD1 (6 bases). CDR3 length: 15 residues. Germline V CDR1 and CDR2: SGHTA, FQGNSA. Trimming cost V 5 bases and J 13 bases, with 21 bases left between them. The CDR3 reads CASSPPRDTLRPLHF. As DNA, the CDR3 is TGTGCCAGCAGCCCTCCCCGGGACACATTAAGGCCCCTCCACTTT.

This clone appeared a few times. The chain employs TRBV7-9 and TRBJ2-1, with 13 positions matching TRBD2. V shed 4 bases and J 10 bases; nucleotides not matched to a gene: 7. CDR1 SEHNR and CDR2 FQNEAQ come from the germline V gene (reference sequence). This CDR3 region has 15 residues. CDR3 nucleotides: TGTGCCAGCAGCTGGGGGACTAGCGGGACGCGAGAGCAGTTCTTC. Protein product: CASSWGTSGTREQFF. Full variable domain (missing parts from reference TRBV7-9 and TRBJ2-1): DTGVSQNPRHKITKRGQNVTFRCDPISEHNRLYWYRQTLGQGPEFLTYFQNEAQLEKSRLLSDRFSAERPKGSFSTLEIQRTEQGDSAMYLCASSWGTSGTREQFFGPGTRLTVL.

This clone showed up just a few times. V and J are TRBV6-5 and TRBJ1-2; no clear D. The germline V gene has CDR1 MNHEY and CDR2 SVGAGI. Trimming left V 0 bases short and J 2 bases short, with 4 bases between. The CDR3 spans 13 residues. This CDR3 is CASSYSYNYGYTF. The DNA for the CDR3 is TGTGCCAGCAGTTACTCGTACAACTATGGCTACACCTTC.

Of note for this clone: This specimen includes other DNA sequences encoding the same CDR3. The J gene is TRBJ2-7, the V gene TRBV2; 7 bases match TRBD1. J was trimmed by 2 bases and V by 6 bases; bases with no gene match: 1. Germline V gene data show CDR1 as SNHLY and CDR2 as FYNNEI. The CDR3 is made up of 12 amino acids. The CDR3 reads CASSGQAYEQYF. The DNA for the CDR3 is TGTGCCAGCAGCGGACAGGCCTACGAGCAGTACTTC.

This clone was seen only once. The chain has TRBV5-1 and TRBJ2-7; D may be TRBD2 (6 bases). V shed 2 bases and J shed 6 bases, with 18 bases lying between them. The CDR3 sequence is 15 residues long. Germline-derived CDR1 and CDR2 are SGHRS and YFSETQ. CDR3 nucleotide sequence: TGCGCCAGCAGCTTTAAAGGGGCCGCCGGGAGCGAGCAGTACTTC. Translating it yields CASSFKGAAGSEQYF.

In this sample, this clone turned up a few times. Written as DNA, the CDR3 is TGTGCCAGCAGCCAAGACGGAAGCTTTAATGAAAAACTGTTTTTT. Translation gives CASSQDGSFNEKLFF. This rearrangement joins TRBV14 to TRBJ1-4, with unresolved D. This CDR3 is built from 15 residues. The germline gives CDR1 SGHDN, CDR2 FVKESK. Trimming pared 0 bases from V and 4 bases from J, leaving 9 bases between.

The chain links TRBV18 to TRBJ2-4; no clear D. Germline V gene data show CDR1 as KGHSH and CDR2 as LQKENI. The V gene lost 3 bases and the J gene lost 7 bases, with 10 bases spanning the gap. The CDR3 is 13 amino acids. Here the CDR3 DNA reads TGTGCCAGCTCACCCCAGATGGTGAACATTCAGTACTTC. Translating it yields CASSPQMVNIQYF.

This clone was counted only a few times. The genes are TRBV29-1 and TRBJ2-3, with 10 bases matching TRBD2. CDR3 size: 13 residues. Germline lookup yields CDR1 SQVTM and CDR2 ANQGSEA. Trimming cost V 4 bases and J 3 bases; bases outside gene matches: 1. The CDR3 coding sequence is TGCAGCGTTGCTAGCGGGAGAACAGATACGCAGTATTTT. Its protein is CSVASGRTDTQYF.

The V call is TRBV9, the J call TRBJ2-1; the match to TRBD2 covers 10 bases. V trimming: 3 bases; J trimming: 5 bases; junction bases outside the gene matches: 5. From germline, CDR1 is SGDLS and CDR2 YYNGEE. The CDR3 consists of 15 residues. The CDR3 sequence: CASSGSGRADNEQFF. DNA of the CDR3: TGTGCCAGCAGCGGGAGCGGGAGGGCCGACAATGAGCAGTTCTTC.

There are a few counts of this clone. The chain is built from TRBV29-1 and TRBJ1-2; TRBD1 is a possible D gene (5 bases). The CDR3 sequence is 12 residues long. Trimming left V 3 bases short and J 8 bases short, with 13 bases between. Germline lookup yields CDR1 SQVTM and CDR2 ANQGSEA. For the CDR3, the DNA is TGCAGCGTTGACGGGGCCACGGGCGGCTACACCTTC. Translation: CSVDGATGGYTF.

The chain has TRBV19 and TRBJ2-5; D gene ambiguous. Deletions cut 0 bases from V and 5 bases from J, with 22 bases between. Germline V gene sequence: CDR1 LNHDA, CDR2 SQIVND (reference sequence). There are 18 residues in the CDR3. CDR3: CASSIDAFPVTPRETQYF. The CDR3 DNA reads as TGTGCCAGTAGTATAGATGCCTTTCCGGTTACACCTCGGGAGACCCAGTACTTC.

This chain uses TRBV2 with TRBJ2-7, with unresolved D. The CDR3 totals 15 residues. Trimming left V 6 bases short and J 0 bases short, with 15 bases between. Looked up from germline, CDR1 is SNHLY and CDR2 is FYNNEI. CDR3 amino acids: CASSHKAVGSYEQYF. CDR3 in DNA: TGTGCCAGCAGCCATAAGGCAGTAGGCTCCTACGAGCAGTACTTC.

The chain has TRBV28 and TRBJ2-1; no reliable D call. CDR1 and CDR2 (germline): MDHEN, SYDVKM. The CDR3 has 13 residues. Trimming removed 8 bases at V and 8 bases at J, with 16 bases between. Here the CDR3 DNA reads TGTGCCAGCTTCGCCAATAGGCTCCATGAGCAGTTCTTC. This encodes CASFANRLHEQFF. The full variable domain, in which reference TRBV28 and TRBJ2-1 provide the parts outside the CDR3, is DVKVTQSSRYLVKRTGEKVFLECVQDMDHENMFWYRQDPGLGLRLIYFSYDVKMKEKGDIPEGYSVSREKKERFSLILESASTNQTSMYLCASFANRLHEQFFGPGTRLTVL.

This clone came up a few times. The chain recombines TRBV25-1 with TRBJ2-1; D not resolved. Trimming removed 3 bases at V and 5 bases at J, with 14 bases between. The CDR3 spans 15 residues. Germline CDR1 MGHDK, CDR2 SYGVNS. CDR3 loop: CASSEGSGTNNEQFF. The CDR3 DNA follows: TGTGCCAGCAGTGAGGGTTCAGGAACGAACAATGAGCAGTTCTTC.

This clone occurred a few times. V gene TRBV21-1 combines with J gene TRBJ2-3; the D call of TRBD2 is as the table states it, not checked on the DNA. TRBV21-1 is a pseudogene. This CDR3 has 16 amino acids. CDR3 residues: CASSKFIGEGTDTQYF. CDR3 DNA sequence: TGTGCCAGCAGCAAATTCATAGGGGAGGGCACAGATACGCAGTATTTT.

This sequence joins TRBV7-6 and TRBJ2-7; 7 positions agree with TRBD1. From germline, CDR1 is SGHVS and CDR2 FNYEAQ. With V trimmed by 2 bases and J by 1 base, 5 bases remained unmatched. This CDR3 spans 15 amino acids. The CDR3 is CASSLTGTVSYEQYF. CDR3 nucleotides: TGTGCCAGCAGCTTAACTGGGACAGTGTCCTACGAGCAGTACTTC.

The V gene is TRBV5-6, the J gene TRBJ1-1; no definite D call. The V end lost 1 base, the J end lost 4 bases, and 11 bases lay between the germline ends. Germline CDR1 reads SGHDT; CDR2 reads YYEEEE. The CDR3 is made up of 14 amino acids. The CDR3 loop is CASSLFGRSTEAFF. CDR3 bases: TGTGCCAGCAGCTTGTTCGGGAGGAGCACTGAAGCTTTCTTT. Variable domain in full (rest from reference TRBV5-6 and TRBJ1-1): DAGVTQSPTHLIKTRGQQVTLRCSPKSGHDTVSWYQQALGQGPQFIFQYYEEEERQRGNFPDRFSGHQFPNYSSELNVNALLLGDSALYLCASSLFGRSTEAFFGQGTRLTVV.

This clone has only a few counts. This chain connects TRBV6-6 to TRBJ1-1, with 10 bases matching TRBD1. Germline assignment: CDR1 MNHNY and CDR2 SVGAGI (reference sequence). The ends lost 0 bases at V and 5 bases at J; junction bases unmatched: 3. CDR3 length: 15 residues. CDR3 nucleotide sequence: TGTGCCAGCAGTTACTCGACAGGGGGCCTAACTGAAGCTTTCTTT. It encodes CASSYSTGGLTEAFF.

This rearrangement joins TRBV10-3 to TRBJ2-3; 8 bases agree with TRBD2. V gave up 4 bases and J gave up 6 bases; unmatched junction bases: 6. This CDR3 region has 14 residues. Germline CDR1 ENHRY, CDR2 SYGVKD. CDR3 amino acids: CAISGTSRRDTQYF. The CDR3, as DNA: TGTGCCATCAGTGGGACTAGCCGAAGGGATACGCAGTATTTT.